Detailed here is one TCR beta chain. Data came from immunoSEQ multiplex PCR; TCRdb stores just in-frame clones and leaves some out. Here the sample spans about 170,000 clones, around 67% being singletons. This entry is derived from a study of blood T cell repertoires in COVID-19. The source of this sequence is an elderly woman with acute or convalescent COVID-19. The sequencing sample was made of peripheral blood.

The CDR3 region is CASSQDNGWGNTIYF. CDR3 DNA: TGCGCCAGCAGCCAAGATAACGGGTGGGGAAACACCATATATTTT. V and J are TRBV4-3 and TRBJ1-3; D gene unclear. CDR3 length: 15 residues. The V gene's germline CDR1 is LGHNA and CDR2 YSLEER. The germline V and J ends were trimmed by 0 bases and 4 bases, with 10 bases remaining between them.